This TCR beta chain came from a study of a mutant IDH1 vaccine in newly diagnosed glioma. About the research overall: Treated patients, averaging about 40 years, were roughly 60% male and about 38% female.

This CDR3 comprises 15 residues. Germline V gives CDR1 LNHDA, CDR2 SQIVND (reference sequence). V lost 6 bases and J 3 bases, leaving 17 bases between the germline ends. The time point is: week 23, last vaccination. The investigators gave 300 ug of mutant IDH1 20-mer peptide in each vaccine dose, together with topical imiquimod. This clone came up once. Its cognate antigen is unknown. Sequencing used immunoSEQ multiplex PCR; TCRdb keeps in-frame clones, though not all of them. Found here are 43,000 or so clones, approximately 84% of them singletons; the top ten hold less than 3%. The chain combines TRBV19 with TRBJ1-1; possible D gene TRBD1, 5 bases. The TCR was taken from a woman aged 18-29 years with glioma. Some clones in this sample may be carry-over from other donors' samples. This specimen was PBMCs, taken from a glioma patient whose treatment included an IDH1 peptide vaccine. As DNA, the CDR3 is TGTGCCAGTAGCGGGCCGGGACGAGGGGACACTGAAGCTTTCTTT. Translating it yields CASSGPGRGDTEAFF.